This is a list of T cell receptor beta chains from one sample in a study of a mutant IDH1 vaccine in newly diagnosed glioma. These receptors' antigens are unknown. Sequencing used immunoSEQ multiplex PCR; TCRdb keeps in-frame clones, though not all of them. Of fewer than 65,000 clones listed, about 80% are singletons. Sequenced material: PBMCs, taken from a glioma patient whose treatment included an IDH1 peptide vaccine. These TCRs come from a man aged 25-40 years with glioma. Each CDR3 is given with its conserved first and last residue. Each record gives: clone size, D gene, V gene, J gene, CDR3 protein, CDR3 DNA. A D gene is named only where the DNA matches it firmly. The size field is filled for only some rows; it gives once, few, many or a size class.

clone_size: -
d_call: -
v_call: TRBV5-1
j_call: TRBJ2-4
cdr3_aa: CASSLGRHQAKNIQYF
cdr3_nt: TGCGCCAGCAGCTTGGGGCGACACCAAGCCAAAAACATTCAGTACTTC

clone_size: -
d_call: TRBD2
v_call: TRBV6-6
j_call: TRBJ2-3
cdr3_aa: CASKAGGPTDTQYF
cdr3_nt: TGTGCCAGCAAAGCGGGGGGCCCCACAGATACGCAGTATTTT

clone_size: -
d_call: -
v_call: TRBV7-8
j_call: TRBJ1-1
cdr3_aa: CASSESRTEAFF
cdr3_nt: TGTGCCAGCAGCGAGTCGCGTACTGAAGCTTTCTTT

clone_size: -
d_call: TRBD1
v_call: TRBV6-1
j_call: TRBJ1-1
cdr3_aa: CASSEGTGGYGEAFF
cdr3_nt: TGTGCCAGCAGTGAAGGGACAGGGGGTTATGGTGAAGCTTTCTTT

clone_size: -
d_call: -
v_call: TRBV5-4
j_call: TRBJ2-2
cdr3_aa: CASSLVSFRARTGELFF
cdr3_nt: TGTGCCAGCAGCTTGGTTTCGTTTAGGGCTAGGACCGGGGAGCTGTTTTTT

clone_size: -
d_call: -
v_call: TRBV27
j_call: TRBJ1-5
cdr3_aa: CASSPGVGNQPQHF
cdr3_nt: TGTGCCAGCAGCCCAGGAGTAGGTAATCAGCCCCAGCATTTT

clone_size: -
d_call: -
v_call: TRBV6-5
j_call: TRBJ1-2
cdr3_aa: CASSREADSGYTF
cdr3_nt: TGTGCCAGCAGTCGCGAAGCTGATTCTGGCTACACCTTC

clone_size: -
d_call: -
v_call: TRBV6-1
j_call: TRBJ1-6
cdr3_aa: CASSEGRSSSYNSPLHF
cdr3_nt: TGTGCCAGCAGTGAAGGGAGGTCGAGCTCCTATAATTCACCCCTCCACTTT

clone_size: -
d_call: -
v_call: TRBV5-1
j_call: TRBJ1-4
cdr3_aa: CASSLGGRDEKLFF
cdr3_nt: TGCGCCAGCTCGCTGGGGGGCAGGGATGAAAAACTGTTTTTT

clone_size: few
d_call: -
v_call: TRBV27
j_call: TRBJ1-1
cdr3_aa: CASSFTIGTEAFF
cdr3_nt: TGTGCCAGCAGTTTCACCATAGGCACTGAAGCTTTCTTT

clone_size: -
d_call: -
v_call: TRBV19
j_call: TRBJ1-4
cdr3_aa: CASSIVGFADEKLFF
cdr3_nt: TGTGCCAGTAGTATAGTTGGGTTTGCGGATGAAAAACTGTTTTTT

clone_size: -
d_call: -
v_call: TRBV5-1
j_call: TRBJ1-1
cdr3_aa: CASSGGTGHLNTEAFF
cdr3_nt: TGCGCCAGCAGCGGGGGGACCGGGCATTTGAACACTGAAGCTTTCTTT

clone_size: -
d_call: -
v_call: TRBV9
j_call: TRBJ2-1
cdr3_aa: CASSAQQVSNEQFF
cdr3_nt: TGTGCCAGCAGCGCCCAACAGGTTAGCAATGAGCAGTTCTTC

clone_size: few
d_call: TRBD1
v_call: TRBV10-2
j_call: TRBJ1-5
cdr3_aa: CASSPHTGVVSNQPQHF
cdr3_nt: TGCGCCAGCAGTCCCCATACAGGGGTGGTGAGCAATCAGCCCCAGCATTTT

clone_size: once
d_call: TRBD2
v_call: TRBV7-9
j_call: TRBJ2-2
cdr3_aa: CASSPPSGGPTGELFF
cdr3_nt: TGTGCCAGCAGCCCCCCCAGCGGGGGCCCGACCGGGGAGCTGTTTTTT

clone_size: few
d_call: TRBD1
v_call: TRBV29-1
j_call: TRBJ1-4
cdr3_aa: CSVRTGREKLFF
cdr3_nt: TGCAGCGTTAGGACAGGGAGAGAAAAACTGTTTTTT

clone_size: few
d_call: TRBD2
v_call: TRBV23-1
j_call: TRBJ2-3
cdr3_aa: CASSSTSGETTDTQYF
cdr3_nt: TGCGCCAGCAGTTCCACTAGCGGGGAGACCACAGATACGCAGTATTTT

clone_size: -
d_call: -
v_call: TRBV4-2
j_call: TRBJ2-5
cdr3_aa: CASSQEIRQETQYF
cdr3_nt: TGTGCCAGCAGCCAGGAAATTCGCCAAGAGACCCAGTACTTC

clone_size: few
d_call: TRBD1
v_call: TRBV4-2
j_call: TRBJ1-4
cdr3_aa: CASSQDVTGANEKLFF
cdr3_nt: TGTGCCAGCAGCCAAGATGTAACAGGGGCCAATGAAAAACTGTTTTTT

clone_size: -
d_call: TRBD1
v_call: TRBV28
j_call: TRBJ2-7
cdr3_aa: CASRRQGGISYEQYF
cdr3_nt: TGTGCCAGCAGAAGACAGGGTGGAATCTCCTACGAGCAGTACTTC

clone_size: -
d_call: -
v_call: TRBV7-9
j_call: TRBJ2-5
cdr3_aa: CASSLGTRSSAQETQYF
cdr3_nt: TGTGCCAGCAGCTTAGGGACACGGAGCTCCGCACAAGAGACCCAGTACTTC

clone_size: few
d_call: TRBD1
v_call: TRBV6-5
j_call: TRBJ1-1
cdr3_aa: CASRLGTGVTEAFF
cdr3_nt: TGTGCCAGCAGACTGGGGACAGGGGTGACTGAAGCTTTCTTT

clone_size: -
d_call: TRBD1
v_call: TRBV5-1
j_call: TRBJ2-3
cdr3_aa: CASSFRDRGTDTQYF
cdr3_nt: TGCGCCAGCAGCTTCCGGGACAGGGGCACAGATACGCAGTATTTT

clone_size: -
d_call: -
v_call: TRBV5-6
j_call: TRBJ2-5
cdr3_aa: CASSLGEGTGPQYF
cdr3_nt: TGTGCCAGCAGCTTGGGAGAGGGGACGGGGCCCCAGTACTTC

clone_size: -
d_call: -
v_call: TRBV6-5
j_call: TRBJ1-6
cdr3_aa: CASSYSPADNSPLHF
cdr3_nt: TGTGCCAGCAGTTACTCCCCCGCTGATAATTCACCCCTCCACTTT

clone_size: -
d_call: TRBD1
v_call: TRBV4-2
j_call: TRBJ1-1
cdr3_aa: CASSHLTGVNTEAFF
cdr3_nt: TGTGCCAGCAGCCATCTGACAGGGGTCAACACTGAAGCTTTCTTT

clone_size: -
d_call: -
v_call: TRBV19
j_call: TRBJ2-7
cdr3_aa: CASSLLRGSGSYEQYF
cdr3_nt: TGTGCCAGTAGCCTTCTGCGTGGATCAGGATCTTACGAGCAGTACTTC

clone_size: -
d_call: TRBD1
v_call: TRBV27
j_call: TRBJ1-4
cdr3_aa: CASSFTSRTGARDEKLFF
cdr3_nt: TGTGCCAGCAGTTTCACCTCCCGGACAGGGGCGCGAGATGAAAAACTGTTTTTT

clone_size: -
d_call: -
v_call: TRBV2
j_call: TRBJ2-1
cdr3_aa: CASRDPGPNNEQFF
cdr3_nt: TGTGCCAGCAGGGATCCTGGACCGAACAATGAGCAGTTCTTC

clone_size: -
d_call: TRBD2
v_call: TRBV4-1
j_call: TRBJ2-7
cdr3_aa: CASSQEGLAATYEQYF
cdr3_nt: TGCGCCAGCAGCCAAGAGGGCCTAGCGGCTACCTACGAGCAGTACTTC

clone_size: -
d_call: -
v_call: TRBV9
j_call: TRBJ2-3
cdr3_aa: CASSSRGGASTDTQYF
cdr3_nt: TGTGCCAGCAGCTCGAGGGGTGGGGCTAGCACAGATACGCAGTATTTT

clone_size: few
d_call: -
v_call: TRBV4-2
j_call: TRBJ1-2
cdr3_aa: CASSQGQDVNYNYGYTF
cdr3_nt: TGTGCCAGCAGCCAAGGGCAGGACGTGAATTATAACTATGGCTACACCTTC